The entry below describes one T cell receptor beta chain. The sample belongs to a study of T cell repertoires in ileal Crohn's disease. Study-level information: Operated complications were stricturing disease (about 60%) and penetrating disease (about 39%). Postoperative therapy was given to about half: 11 thiopurines, roughly 18 anti-TNF agents.

Germline CDR1 MGHRA, CDR2 YSYEKL. V was clipped by 0 bases and J by 1 base; unmatched bases: 7. This CDR3 is 18 amino acids long. Only in-frame clones appear in the TCRdb table, and some are missing; sequencing was by immunoSEQ multiplex PCR. The sample includes about 2,500 clones, approximately 85% of them seen just once. The sample consisted of ileal tissue. The source of this sequence is an adult with Crohn's disease. V and J are TRBV4-1 and TRBJ2-7; 12 bases fit TRBD2. CDR3: CASSQDGASGGASYEQYF. The CDR3 region has the DNA TGCGCCAGCAGCCAAGATGGGGCTAGCGGGGGGGCTTCCTACGAGCAGTACTTC.